The entry that follows covers one T cell receptor (beta chain) sequence. Its matching antigen is unknown. The assay was immunoSEQ multiplex PCR, and TCRdb's table has in-frame clones only and misses some. This sample yields around 150,000 clones, of which just under 85% are seen a single time; under 2.5% belongs to the top ten. The data stem from a study of cytomegalovirus exposure and HLA in healthy donors. The CDR3 covers 15 residues. V shed 5 bases and J shed 3 bases, with 14 bases lying between them. The V gene's germline CDR1 is MDHEN and CDR2 SYDVKM. Regarding the study as a whole: It was confirmed in vitro that a few of the CMV-associated chains were specific for CMV antigens. Cytomegalovirus-associated TCR beta chains were listed, numbering roughly 150.

The TCR was taken from a man between 25 and 39 years old in good health and CMV-seropositive. This chain links TRBV28 with TRBJ1-5, with D possibly matching TRBD1 (6 bases). The sequenced material came from PBMCs. The CDR3 DNA follows: TGTGCCAGCAGTGCCCCGGGGGGCCCCAATCAGCCCCAGCATTTT. The encoded protein is CASSAPGGPNQPQHF.